A single sample gave rise to the 32 T cell receptor beta chains below, sequenced in a study of blood T cells in healthy people across ages. Using a J-beta primer mix together with a sample-barcoded 5' primer, a second PCR was run for about 6 to 12 cycles. Using its own MiXCR run on the 5' RACE reads, TCRdb lists one record per CDR3 protein. The data contain fewer than 1.5 million distinct CDR3 sequences, roughly 45% of them seen just once; the ten biggest clones take up 7.9%. Input material: blood. These receptors all come from a woman aged 18-30 years in good health.

The rearrangement joins TRBV27 to TRBJ1-5; D is possibly TRBD1 (6 bases). The CDR3 contains 16 residues. Germline V gives CDR1 MNHEY, CDR2 SMNVEV (reference sequence). The V end was cut by 7 bases, the J end by 4 bases, with 20 bases between. The CDR3 sequence is CASTNLRGGSNQPQHF. The CDR3 DNA follows: TGTGCCAGCACCAATCTCAGGGGAGGGTCGAATCAGCCCCAGCATTTT.

The chain combines TRBV7-9 with TRBJ2-5, with D maybe TRBD1 (6 bases). The V gene lost 4 bases and the J gene lost 0 bases, with 15 bases spanning the gap. CDR1 and CDR2 from the germline V gene are SEHNR and FQNEAQ (reference sequence). CDR3 length equals 16 residues. In DNA, the CDR3 is TGTGCCAGCAGCTACCAGACAGGAGTTTACCAAGAGACCCAGTACTTC. This codes for CASSYQTGVYQETQYF.

V is TRBV10-3 and J is TRBJ2-1, with 13 positions matching TRBD2. The length of the CDR3 is 16 residues. Trimming took 2 bases from V and 9 from J; bases not matched to a gene: 7. Germline V gives CDR1 ENHRY, CDR2 SYGVKD. CDR3 loop: CAISEDWTSGRGEQFF. The CDR3 region has the DNA TGTGCCATCAGTGAGGACTGGACTAGCGGGAGAGGTGAGCAGTTCTTC.

The V and J genes are TRBV7-2 and TRBJ2-7, with D maybe TRBD2 (5 bases). V was shortened by 5 bases and J by 6 bases, with 17 bases between the two germline ends. The CDR3 length is 14 residues. The germline CDR1 and CDR2 sequences are SGHTA and FQGNSA. The CDR3 spells CASSDAGITSEQYF. CDR3 DNA: TGTGCCAGCAGCGACGCCGGGATTACCTCCGAGCAGTACTTC.

This clonotype was found once. This sequence joins TRBV6-1 and TRBJ2-2; D uncertain. The CDR3 length is 15 residues. V dropped 4 bases and J dropped 0 bases, with 9 bases sitting between them. CDR1 MNHNS and CDR2 SASEGT come from the germline V gene. The CDR3 nucleotides are TGTGCCAGCAGTGCAGCTGCCACGAACACCGGGGAGCTGTTTTTT. It specifies CASSAAATNTGELFF.

In regard to this clonotype: It may be a read error: a sequence one base away is much more abundant. The chain joins TRBV29-1 to TRBJ2-3; the D gene is possibly TRBD1 (6 bases). The V end was cut by 4 bases, the J end by 1 base, with 15 bases between. CDR1 SQVTM and CDR2 ANQGSEA come from the germline V gene. This CDR3 region has 15 residues. The CDR3 sequence: CSVVPTGVGTDTQYF. CDR3 in DNA: TGCAGCGTTGTTCCGACAGGCGTCGGCACAGATACGCAGTATTTT.

CDR3 coding DNA: TGTGCCACCAGCAGAGATCTTCCGGGAGTAGGGGGTGAGCAGTTCTTC. This translates into CATSRDLPGVGGEQFF. The chain employs TRBV15 and TRBJ2-1; D tentatively reads TRBD1 or TRBD2 (6 bases each). Germline CDR1 and CDR2: LNHNV and YYDKDF (reference sequence). Between the trimmed V and J ends, which lost 0 bases and 9 bases, there was a span of 18 bases. The CDR3 has 16 amino acids.

This clonotype has only a few counts. V gene TRBV7-9 combines with J gene TRBJ2-6; D unresolved. V gave up 4 bases and J gave up 0 bases, with 10 bases separating them. The CDR3 runs to 16 residues. Per germline, CDR1 SEHNR and CDR2 FQNEAQ (reference sequence). CDR3 in amino acids: CASSSPESSGANVLTF. CDR3 coding DNA: TGTGCCAGCAGCTCACCGGAGAGCTCTGGGGCCAACGTCCTGACTTTC.

The chain carries TRBV7-3 and TRBJ1-6; 7 bases fit TRBD1. Germline assignment: CDR1 SGHTA and CDR2 FQGTGA. The CDR3 is made up of 19 amino acids. Germline trimming cut 4 bases from V and 6 bases from J; bases unmatched to any gene: 18. The CDR3 loop reads CASSSILLQTGWGNSPLHF. Here the CDR3 DNA reads TGTGCCAGCAGCTCCATCCTCCTCCAGACAGGGTGGGGTAATTCACCCCTCCACTTT.

A word on this clonotype: One end of the junction varies from germline; a read error may be responsible. This sequence joins TRBV5-6 and TRBJ2-1, with D possibly TRBD2 on 7 matching bases. The CDR3 runs to 16 residues. The germline V gene has CDR1 SGHDT and CDR2 YYEEEE. CDR3 amino acids: CTSSIRGARSYNEQFF. In DNA, the CDR3 is TGTACCAGCAGCATACGGGGGGCGCGGTCCTACAATGAGCAGTTCTTC.

This clonotype was seen only a few times. The J gene is TRBJ2-1, the V gene TRBV20-1; D call uncertain. Trimming left V 2 bases short and J 0 bases short, with 8 bases between. The CDR3 runs 14 residues. In germline, CDR1 is DFQATT, CDR2 SNEGSKA (reference sequence). As DNA, the CDR3 is TGCAGTGCTAGAAATTATGACTCCTACAATGAGCAGTTCTTC. This codes for CSARNYDSYNEQFF.

The CDR3 sequence: CASIDLGGSYNEQFF. As DNA, the CDR3 is TGTGCCAGCATTGACTTAGGGGGGTCCTACAATGAGCAGTTCTTC. V and J are TRBV6-5 and TRBJ2-1, with D perhaps being TRBD1 or TRBD2 (6 bases each). Germline assignment: CDR1 MNHEY and CDR2 SVGAGI. This CDR3 contains 15 residues. The V and J ends lost 7 bases and 1 base respectively, with 14 bases between them.

The J gene is TRBJ2-5, the V gene TRBV30, with D possibly matching TRBD2 (6 bases). CDR1 and CDR2 from the germline V gene are GTSNPN and SVGIG (reference sequence). V lost 4 bases and J 11 bases, leaving 26 bases between the germline ends. This CDR3 has 15 amino acids. CDR3 bases: TGTGCCTGGACCCCTGGCGGCGGGATGTACAATGAGCAGTACTTC. This sequence encodes CAWTPGGGMYNEQYF.

This clonotype was detected once. The chain links TRBV7-9 to TRBJ2-5; 14 nucleotides agree with TRBD2. This CDR3 has 16 amino acids. Germline CDR1 reads SEHNR; CDR2 reads FQNEAQ (reference sequence). The J segment lost 11 bases and the V segment lost 6 bases, leaving 14 bases of the junction unmatched. The CDR3 sequence is CASRPSPGLAGDEQYF. DNA for the CDR3: TGTGCCAGCAGACCTAGTCCGGGACTAGCGGGAGATGAGCAGTACTTC.

This clonotype was counted a few times. This chain joins TRBV11-2 and TRBJ2-1; weak D call: TRBD1 (5 bases). This CDR3 has 15 residues. Trimming left V 1 base short and J 3 bases short, with 10 bases between. The germline V gene encodes CDR1 SGHAT and CDR2 FQNNGV. This CDR3 reads CASSLGMGRYNEQFF. CDR3 in DNA: TGTGCCAGCAGCTTAGGTATGGGGCGCTACAATGAGCAGTTCTTC.

The chain employs TRBV3-1 and TRBJ2-5, with 7 bases identical to TRBD2. The V and J ends lost 0 bases and 2 bases, in that order; junction bases with no gene match: 12. CDR1 and CDR2 (germline): LGHDT, YNNKEL (reference sequence). This CDR3 comprises 18 residues. This CDR3 is CASSQDPPKRDLQETQYF. The CDR3 nucleotides are TGTGCCAGCAGCCAAGATCCTCCTAAGCGGGACCTTCAAGAGACCCAGTACTTC.

A single count supports this clonotype. The chain joins TRBV6-5 to TRBJ1-5; 9 bases match TRBD1. Germline loops: CDR1 MNHEY, CDR2 SVGAGI. There are 12 residues in the CDR3. With V trimmed by 7 bases and J by 12 bases, 7 bases remained unmatched. CDR3 DNA sequence: TGTGCCAGCACCACCGGGACAGGGCTCCAGCATTTT. Its translation: CASTTGTGLQHF.

V is TRBV28 and J is TRBJ2-7; D perhaps matches TRBD1 (6 bases). The J call is uncertain, as TRBJ2-5 better fits the DNA end. The CDR3 length is 12 residues. Germline values: CDR1 MDHEN, CDR2 SYDVKM. The CDR3 here is CASSSTGWTQYF. DNA of the CDR3: TGTGCCAGCAGTTCTACAGGGTGGACCCAGTACTTC.

The chain couples TRBV5-1 to TRBJ1-6, with D possibly being TRBD1 (5 bases). Trimming took off 3 bases at V and 7 bases at J, with 14 bases between the two ends. CDR1 and CDR2 from the germline V gene are SGHRS and YFSETQ. The CDR3 has 15 residues. CDR3 coding DNA: TGCGCCAGCAGCTCTCAGGGTTGGTCGAATTCACCCCTCCACTTT. Amino acid sequence: CASSSQGWSNSPLHF.

The V and J genes are TRBV7-2 and TRBJ2-7; 7 nucleotides match TRBD2. This CDR3 spans 15 amino acids. Looked up from germline, CDR1 is SGHTA and CDR2 is FQGNSA. V lost 7 bases, J lost 2 bases, and 11 bases stayed unmatched. Here the CDR3 reads CASKDDLAVTYEQYF. In DNA, the CDR3 is TGTGCCAGCAAGGACGATCTAGCGGTTACCTACGAGCAGTACTTC.

The J gene is TRBJ2-5, the V gene TRBV12-3 or TRBV12-4; D remains ambiguous. V was cut by 4 bases and J by 2 bases, with 11 bases left in between. This CDR3 comprises 14 residues. This CDR3 is CASSSTDIQETQYF. CDR3 nucleotides: TGTGCCAGCAGTTCGACTGACATTCAAGAGACCCAGTACTTC.

At least ten counts were recorded for this clonotype. The CDR3 nucleotides read TGCAGTGCCAAAGACCCTCGGGACAGCTATGGCTACACCTTC. It codes for CSAKDPRDSYGYTF. V is TRBV20-1 and J is TRBJ1-2; 7 bases align to TRBD1. The CDR3 covers 14 residues. CDR1 DFQATT and CDR2 SNEGSKA come from the germline V gene (reference sequence). V gave up 6 bases and J gave up 4 bases; unmatched junction bases: 11.

The rearrangement joins TRBV10-3 to TRBJ1-4; D ambiguous. V lost 4 bases to trimming and J lost 5 bases, with 8 bases between them. Germline assignment: CDR1 ENHRY and CDR2 SYGVKD. The CDR3 contains 13 residues. CDR3 sequence reads: CAISGTENEKLFF. CDR3 DNA sequence: TGTGCCATCAGTGGGACGGAGAATGAAAAACTGTTTTTT.

J is TRBJ1-5 and V is TRBV7-9; D is uncertain. Trimming removed 7 bases at V and 2 bases at J, with 15 bases between. CDR3 size: 15 residues. The germline CDR1 and CDR2 sequences are SEHNR and FQNEAQ (reference sequence). CDR3 loop: CASKVRGRGNQPQHF. CDR3 in DNA: TGTGCCAGCAAAGTCCGGGGAAGGGGCAATCAGCCCCAGCATTTT.

This chain uses TRBV9 with TRBJ2-1; 8 bases map to TRBD2. The J segment lost 9 bases and the V segment lost 0 bases, leaving 5 bases of the junction unmatched. The length of the CDR3 is 14 residues. Germline loops: CDR1 SGDLS, CDR2 YYNGEE. For the CDR3, the DNA is TGTGCCAGCAGCGTAGGTAGCGGGGCCGCTGAGCAGTTCTTC. Its translation: CASSVGSGAAEQFF.

A remark on this clonotype: This may stem from a read error, because a much larger clone lies one nucleotide away. The V gene is TRBV7-2, the J gene TRBJ2-1; possibly TRBD2 for D (6 bases). Looked up from germline, CDR1 is SGHTA and CDR2 is FQGNSA. Trimming stripped 4 bases from V and 6 bases from J, with 10 bases between. CDR3 length equals 13 residues. CDR3 sequence: CASSWVAANEQFF. The CDR3 DNA reads as TGTGCCAGCAGCTGGGTAGCGGCCAATGAGCAGTTCTTC.

This clonotype was picked up a small number of times. The chain recombines TRBV7-9 with TRBJ1-2; D is possibly TRBD1 (5 bases). Germline V gene lookup returns CDR1 SEHNR and CDR2 FQNEAQ (reference sequence). CDR3 length: 13 residues. The CDR3 is CAYTRDHNYGYTF. The CDR3 DNA reads as TGTGCTTACACCAGGGATCATAACTATGGCTACACCTTC.

This clonotype was seen more than once but under ten times. The J gene is TRBJ2-7, the V gene TRBV5-8; 7 bases are shared with TRBD1. This CDR3 contains 16 residues. Germline V gene lookup returns CDR1 SGHTS and CDR2 YDEGEE. With V trimmed by 4 bases and J by 4 bases, 14 bases remained unmatched. The CDR3 bases are TGTGCCAGCAGCCCCGTCGAGTACCGGGACAGATACGAGCAGTACTTC. Its translation: CASSPVEYRDRYEQYF.

Many counts were recorded for this clonotype. The V and J genes are TRBV3-1 and TRBJ2-1; 11 bases fit TRBD2. CDR1 is LGHDT, CDR2 YNNKEL, per germline (reference sequence). V lost 8 bases, J lost 6 bases, and 9 bases stayed unmatched. The CDR3 consists of 15 residues. CDR3 DNA: TGTGCCAGCGCCAGGGGCACTAGCGGGGGCAATGAGCAGTTCTTC. Its translation is CASARGTSGGNEQFF.

Here the CDR3 reads CASSLEGGSGTQYF. In DNA form, the CDR3 reads TGCGCCAGCAGCTTGGAGGGGGGCTCGGGGACCCAGTACTTC. The chain links TRBV5-1 to TRBJ2-5; D assignment may be TRBD1 or TRBD2 (6 bases each). The CDR3 totals 14 residues. The ends were cut back, 0 bases at V and 7 bases at J, with 13 bases in the middle. CDR1 SGHRS and CDR2 YFSETQ come from the germline V gene.

This clonotype occurred a few times. V usage is TRBV29-1 and J usage is TRBJ2-7; D might be TRBD1 (6 bases). Germline assignment: CDR1 SQVTM and CDR2 ANQGSEA. This CDR3 has 14 amino acids. The V and J ends lost 3 bases and 7 bases respectively, with 19 bases between them. CDR3 DNA: TGCAGCGTTGATGTACAGGGAGCCTACAATGAGCAGTACTTC. Residues: CSVDVQGAYNEQYF.

The chain uses TRBV27 and TRBJ2-5; possibly TRBD1 for D (6 bases). The length of the CDR3 is 13 residues. Between the trimmed V and J ends, which lost 8 bases and 3 bases, there was a span of 13 bases. Germline CDR1 reads MNHEY; CDR2 reads SMNVEV (reference sequence). The CDR3 nucleotides are TGTGCCAGCGCAGAGTGGGACAAAGAGACCCAGTACTTC. It yields the protein CASAEWDKETQYF.